The next 7 T cell receptor beta chains were all read from a single sample in a study of T cell responses to AZD1222 COVID-19 vaccine. Sequenced by immunoSEQ multiplex PCR; TCRdb stores in-frame clones only, minus some. The table includes about 140,000 clones, 91% detected once. This specimen was peripheral blood, taken 28 days after the second dose of the MenACWY control vaccine. All receptors come from an adult who received the MenACWY meningococcal vaccine as a control.

The chain employs TRBV9 and TRBJ1-4; D might be TRBD1 (6 bases). The germline V gene has CDR1 SGDLS and CDR2 YYNGEE. Between the trimmed V and J ends, which lost 0 bases and 3 bases, there was a span of 9 bases. There are 15 residues in the CDR3. Here the CDR3 DNA reads TGTGCCAGCAGCGTAGACAGGGCGGCTAATGAAAAACTGTTTTTT. Amino acids: CASSVDRAANEKLFF.

The CDR3 DNA is TGTGCCAGCAGTACACAGGGAGTAGGCACTGAAGCTTTCTTT. It translates to CASSTQGVGTEAFF. V is TRBV28 and J is TRBJ1-1, with a tentative D call TRBD1 (6 bases). The germline V gene encodes CDR1 MDHEN and CDR2 SYDVKM. V lost 5 bases to trimming and J lost 4 bases, with 14 bases between them. The CDR3 has 14 residues.

This clone was counted once. This chain connects TRBV10-3 to TRBJ2-1; D ambiguous. The V end lost 7 bases, the J end lost 2 bases, and 9 bases lay between the germline ends. The CDR3 loop spans 13 amino acids. Looked up from germline, CDR1 is ENHRY and CDR2 is SYGVKD. CDR3 sequence reads: CAIKRSAYNEQFF. The DNA for the CDR3 is TGTGCCATCAAGAGGTCTGCCTACAATGAGCAGTTCTTC.

The chain carries TRBV10-3 and TRBJ1-1, with D possibly being TRBD1 (5 bases). The germline V and J ends were trimmed by 5 bases and 8 bases, with 12 bases remaining between them. Per germline, CDR1 ENHRY and CDR2 SYGVKD. There are 12 residues in the CDR3. For the CDR3, the DNA is TGTGCCATCAGTAGACAGCTCCCCGAAGCTTTCTTT. Its protein is CAISRQLPEAFF.

This chain connects TRBV6-5 to TRBJ2-7; TRBD1 agrees at 9 bases. Germline V gene lookup returns CDR1 MNHEY and CDR2 SVGAGI. The length of the CDR3 is 15 residues. V lost 10 bases to trimming and J lost 4 bases; unmatched junction nucleotides: 14. CDR3 coding DNA: TGTGCCACCAGGGCCCCGGACAGGGGTCTGTACGAGCAGTACTTC. Its translation: CATRAPDRGLYEQYF.

This sequence joins TRBV6-2 or TRBV6-3 and TRBJ2-7; D uncertain. The CDR3 length is 11 residues. Trimming cost V 5 bases and J 1 base, with 3 bases left between them. Germline CDR1 and CDR2: MNHEY and SVGEGT. The CDR3 DNA is TGTGCCAGCAGTGATTCCTACGAGCAGTACTTC. This encodes CASSDSYEQYF.

The chain links TRBV7-2 to TRBJ1-6; 7 bases are a match to TRBD1. CDR3 size: 14 residues. Unmatched junction bases numbered 3, after V lost 5 bases and J lost 5 bases. Germline CDR1 and CDR2: SGHTA and FQGNSA. CDR3 sequence (DNA): TGTGCCAGCAGCCCAGGACAGGATAATTCACCCCTCCACTTT. Translating gives CASSPGQDNSPLHF.